This T cell receptor (beta chain) was recovered during a study of T-cell reconstitution after alpha-beta-depleted transplantation in children. Germline values: CDR1 SGHAT, CDR2 FQNNGV. The V gene lost 5 bases and the J gene lost 3 bases, with 17 bases spanning the gap. The CDR3 totals 15 residues. This clonotype has just one count. Unique molecular identifiers tagged the TCRbeta library. TCRdb used MiXCR to reprocess the PCR reads, holding one entry per CDR3 protein. This sample has approximately 270,000 distinct CDR3 sequences, with almost 10% found just once. This specimen consisted of PBMCs from the stem cell graft donor, obtained from the stem cell graft. This chain connects TRBV11-2 to TRBJ2-7, with D perhaps matching TRBD1 (6 bases). The receptor was derived from a human donor who donated a stem cell graft to a child with SCID. In DNA, the CDR3 is TGTGCCAGCAGCGAAGACAGGCCTTTGGGCTACGAGCAGTACTTC. It translates to CASSEDRPLGYEQYF.